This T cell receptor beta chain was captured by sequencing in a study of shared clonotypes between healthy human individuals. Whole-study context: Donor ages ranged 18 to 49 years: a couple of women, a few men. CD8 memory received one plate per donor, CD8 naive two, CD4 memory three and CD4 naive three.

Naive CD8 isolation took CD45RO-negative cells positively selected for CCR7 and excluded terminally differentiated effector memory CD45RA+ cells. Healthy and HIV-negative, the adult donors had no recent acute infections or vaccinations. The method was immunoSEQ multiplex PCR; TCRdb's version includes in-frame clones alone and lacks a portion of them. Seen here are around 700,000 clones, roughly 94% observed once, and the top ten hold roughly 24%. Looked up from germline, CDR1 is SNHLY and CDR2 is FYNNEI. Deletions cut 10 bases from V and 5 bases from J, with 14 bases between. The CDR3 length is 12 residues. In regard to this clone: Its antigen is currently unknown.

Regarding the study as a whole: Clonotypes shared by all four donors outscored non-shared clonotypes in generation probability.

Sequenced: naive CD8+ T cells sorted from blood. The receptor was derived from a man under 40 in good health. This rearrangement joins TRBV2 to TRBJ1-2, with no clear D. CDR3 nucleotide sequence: TGTGCCACCCAGACTGGAGGATATGGCTACACCTTC. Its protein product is CATQTGGYGYTF.